This T cell receptor beta chain is drawn from a study of blood T cells in healthy people across ages. Then a second PCR, running roughly 7 to 11 cycles, was carried out with a sample-barcoded 5' primer and a J-beta primer mix. TCRdb processed the 5' RACE reads anew with MiXCR; each CDR3 protein has one entry. The sample has almost 1 million distinct CDR3 sequences, about 51% seen once. The CDR3 has 14 amino acids. After removal of 6 bases from V and 7 bases from J, the junction contained 8 bases not matched to a gene. The V gene's germline CDR1 is SNHLY and CDR2 FYNNEI. The TCR originated in a woman in her sixties in good health. The sequenced sample consisted of blood. The chain uses TRBV2 and TRBJ2-1; 8 nucleotides agree with TRBD2. The CDR3 DNA reads as TGTGCCAGCAGGCGGGCGGGAGGAGTAAATGAGCAGTTCTTC. It encodes CASRRAGGVNEQFF.